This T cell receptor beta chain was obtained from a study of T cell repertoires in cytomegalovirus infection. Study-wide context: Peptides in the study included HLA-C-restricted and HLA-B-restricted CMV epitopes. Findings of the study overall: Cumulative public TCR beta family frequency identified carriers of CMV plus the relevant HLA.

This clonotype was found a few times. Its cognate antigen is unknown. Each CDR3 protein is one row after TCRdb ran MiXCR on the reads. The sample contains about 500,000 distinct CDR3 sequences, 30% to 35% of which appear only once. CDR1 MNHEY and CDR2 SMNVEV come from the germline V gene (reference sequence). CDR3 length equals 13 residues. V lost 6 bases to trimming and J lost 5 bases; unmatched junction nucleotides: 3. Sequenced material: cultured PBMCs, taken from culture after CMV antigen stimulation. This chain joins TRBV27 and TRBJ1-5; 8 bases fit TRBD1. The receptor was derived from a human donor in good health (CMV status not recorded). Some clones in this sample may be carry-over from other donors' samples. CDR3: CASRDRVHQPQHF. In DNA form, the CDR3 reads TGTGCCAGCAGGGACAGGGTACATCAGCCCCAGCATTTT.